What follows describes a single T cell receptor beta chain. The sample belongs to a study of blood T cell repertoires in COVID-19. Study context: Samples taken during acute and convalescent COVID-19 were collected in the United States, Italy and Spain. T cells, B-cell-depleted T cells, or PBMCs supplied cDNA or gDNA.

CDR1 is SGHRS and CDR2 is YFSETQ in the germline V gene. Trimming took 4 bases from V and 4 from J; bases not matched to a gene: 11. The CDR3 is made up of 16 amino acids. Source study methods: Scientists estimated how many nucleated cells there were by amplifying reference gene primers. TCRdb keeps only in-frame clones here, not all; method: immunoSEQ multiplex PCR. V and J calls plus clone size are reproduced from that table; the DNA served to infer D and trimming. Of approximately 150,000 clones listed, approximately 84% were seen once; the top ten hold roughly a sixth. The TCR comes from a woman of 80 years or more with acute or convalescent COVID-19. The rearrangement joins TRBV5-1 to TRBJ2-7; 10 nucleotides align to TRBD2. The sample consisted of peripheral blood. The CDR3 DNA is TGCGCCAGCAGCCCTCTCCAGCGGGGGGGCCGTTACGAGCAGTACTTC. It translates to CASSPLQRGGRYEQYF.